The clone carrying this TCR beta chain was detected once. Its matching antigen is unknown. This table comes from immunoSEQ multiplex PCR, and its TCRdb copy is limited to in-frame clones, with some not included. The data contain roughly 92,000 clones, around 90% of them singletons. This record belongs to a study of graft-versus-host responses after intestinal transplantation. Study as a whole: Recipients had transplants, and these were multivisceral, liver-intestinal, or isolated intestinal.

CDR1 is MNHEY and CDR2 is SMNVEV in the germline V gene (reference sequence). V dropped 2 bases and J dropped 7; count of bases not matched to a gene: 5. The CDR3 sequence is 15 residues long. The chain joins TRBV27 to TRBJ1-6; 7 bases map to TRBD1. The sample consisted of unstimulated CD4+ T cells sorted from spleen or lymph node cells, taken before transplant. The TCR originated in a human donor who was the organ donor for an intestinal transplant. The CDR3 reads CASSLTGTVNSPLHF. CDR3 nucleotides: TGTGCCAGCAGTTTAACCGGGACAGTAAATTCACCCCTCCACTTT.